Sequencing of this T cell receptor (beta chain) was carried out in a study of vaccination and CD4 T cells after COVID-19. Study background: Six male and four female convalescents took part, two of them Hispanic.

The treatment is: roughly ten-day PBMC culture with coronavirus spike peptide pools or control peptides (ViraFEST assay). The Oncomine TCR Beta short-read assay was applied to DNA of cultured CD4+ T cells. TCRdb re-called the PCR reads through MiXCR, storing one row per CDR3 protein. Here the sample spans fewer than 15,000 distinct CDR3 sequences, around 61% being singletons. The CDR3 covers 13 residues. CDR1 is SGHAT and CDR2 is FQDESV in the germline V gene (reference sequence). Trimming left V 5 bases short and J 1 base short, with 6 bases between. This clonotype has a handful of counts. Its antigen is unknown.

The J gene is TRBJ1-5, the V gene TRBV11-1; D gene uncertain. The source of this sequence is a human donor who had recovered from COVID-19. Sequencing was done on a sample of CD4+ T cells from blood, cultured in vitro. CDR3 DNA: TGTGCCAGCAGCCTGGACAGCAATCAGCCCCAGCATTTT. Residues: CASSLDSNQPQHF.